Listed below are T cell receptor beta chains from one sample, sequenced in a study of cytomegalovirus exposure and HLA in healthy donors. Measured with immunoSEQ multiplex PCR; TCRdb has only the in-frame clones, and not every one. The table has approximately 130,000 clones, around 80% seen once. Sequenced sample: PBMCs. These TCRs come from a woman aged 40 to 50 in good health and CMV-seronegative. CDR3s include the opening cysteine and the closing phenylalanine or tryptophan. Fields, in order: V gene, clone size, D gene, J gene, CDR3 DNA, CDR3 protein. A D gene is named only where the DNA matches it firmly. A clone size is listed for some rows: how often the clone was seen (once, few, many), or a class if it is expanded.

V: TRBV6-1
size: -
D: -
J: TRBJ2-3
DNA: TGTGCCAGCAGCTACAGCCCTGGCACAGATACGCAGTATTTT
CDR3: CASSYSPGTDTQYF

V: TRBV29-1
size: -
D: TRBD1
J: TRBJ2-1
DNA: TGCAGCGTTGAGCCAAGGGGGCGCGATGAGCAGTTCTTC
CDR3: CSVEPRGRDEQFF

V: TRBV9
size: -
D: TRBD1
J: TRBJ1-6
DNA: TGTGCCAGCAGCGGAGGGACAGGGAGGCGTAGTTCACCCCTCCACTTT
CDR3: CASSGGTGRRSSPLHF

V: TRBV12-5
size: once
D: -
J: TRBJ1-1
DNA: TGTGCTAGTGCTCCGGAGGTTTTGGCTTTCTTT
CDR3: CASAPEVLAFF

V: TRBV6-5
size: -
D: TRBD1
J: TRBJ1-1
DNA: TGTGCCAGCAGTCGGGACAGACTGAACACTGAAGCTTTCTTT
CDR3: CASSRDRLNTEAFF

V: TRBV7-2
size: -
D: TRBD2
J: TRBJ2-3
DNA: TGTGCCAGCAGCCCCCGGACTAGCGGAAGCACAGATACGCAGTATTTT
CDR3: CASSPRTSGSTDTQYF

V: TRBV5-4
size: -
D: TRBD1
J: TRBJ2-7
DNA: TGTGCCAGCAGCGCCCGGACAGGAGAGATCTACGAGCAGTACTTC
CDR3: CASSARTGEIYEQYF

V: TRBV9
size: few
D: -
J: TRBJ1-1
DNA: TGTGCCAGCAGCGTAGATCCAGGAACTGAAGCTTTCTTT
CDR3: CASSVDPGTEAFF

V: TRBV19
size: -
D: -
J: TRBJ1-1
DNA: TGTGCCAGTAAGGCAGGGGCAAGCACTGAAGCTTTCTTT
CDR3: CASKAGASTEAFF

V: TRBV5-1
size: -
D: TRBD1
J: TRBJ2-7
DNA: TGCGCCAGCAGCTTCAATCGGACAGGGGTCTACGAGCAGTACTTC
CDR3: CASSFNRTGVYEQYF

V: TRBV6-5
size: -
D: -
J: TRBJ2-5
DNA: TGTGCCAGCAGTTACGGCGGCCCGGAGACCCAGTACTTC
CDR3: CASSYGGPETQYF

V: TRBV10-3
size: -
D: TRBD1
J: TRBJ1-5
DNA: TGTGCCATCAGGCCAGGACAGGGGAATCAGCCCCAGCATTTT
CDR3: CAIRPGQGNQPQHF

V: TRBV12-5
size: few
D: -
J: TRBJ1-1
DNA: TGTGCTAGTGGTTTGACGGGACAGAACACTGAAGCTTTCTTT
CDR3: CASGLTGQNTEAFF

V: TRBV27
size: -
D: TRBD1
J: TRBJ1-2
DNA: TGTGCCAGTAAGGGGGACAGCTATGGTGACTATGGCTACACCTTC
CDR3: CASKGDSYGDYGYTF

V: TRBV21-1
size: -
D: -
J: TRBJ2-3
DNA: TGTGCCAGCAGCATTCGGGTCTACACAGATACGCAGTATTTT
CDR3: CASSIRVYTDTQYF

V: TRBV12-5
size: -
D: TRBD2
J: TRBJ2-3
DNA: TGTGCTAGTGGTTTGATCCTAGCGGGGGGCACAGATACGCAGTATTTT
CDR3: CASGLILAGGTDTQYF

V: TRBV18
size: -
D: TRBD2
J: TRBJ2-5
DNA: TGTGCCAGCTCACCGGCGGGAGTGGGGGAGACCCAGTACTTC
CDR3: CASSPAGVGETQYF

V: TRBV25-1
size: -
D: -
J: TRBJ1-2
DNA: TGTGCCAGCAGTGATGTAGTCTATGGCTACACCTTC
CDR3: CASSDVVYGYTF

V: TRBV27
size: -
D: TRBD1
J: TRBJ1-1
DNA: TGTGCCAGCGGGACAGGGGGAGATGAAGCTTTCTTT
CDR3: CASGTGGDEAFF

V: TRBV28
size: -
D: -
J: TRBJ2-1
DNA: TGTGCCAGCAGTCTAAGCGATTATGAGCAGTTCTTC
CDR3: CASSLSDYEQFF

V: TRBV20-1
size: -
D: -
J: TRBJ1-1
DNA: TGCAGTGCCCTACGGGGTGAAGCTTTCTTT
CDR3: CSALRGEAFF

V: TRBV6-1
size: -
D: -
J: TRBJ1-2
DNA: TGTGCCAGCAGCGCAGGGTCTTCTAACTATGGCTACACCTTC
CDR3: CASSAGSSNYGYTF

V: TRBV28
size: -
D: TRBD2
J: TRBJ2-4
DNA: TGTGCCAGCAGTCCGGGGGGGCCCTTGGAAAACATTCAGTACTTC
CDR3: CASSPGGPLENIQYF

V: TRBV7-2
size: -
D: -
J: TRBJ1-1
DNA: TGTGCCAGCAGCTTAAGCGGGAATACTGAAGCTTTCTTT
CDR3: CASSLSGNTEAFF

V: TRBV28
size: -
D: TRBD2
J: TRBJ2-1
DNA: TGTGCCAGCAGTTTGCTGACTAGCGGGAGGTTCGACGGGTCCTACAATGAGCAGTTCTTC
CDR3: CASSLLTSGRFDGSYNEQFF

V: TRBV15
size: -
D: -
J: TRBJ2-7
DNA: TGTGCCACCAGCTCCCTTGCGGCCCGCTACGAGCAGTACTTC
CDR3: CATSSLAARYEQYF

V: TRBV6-1
size: -
D: TRBD2
J: TRBJ2-5
DNA: TGTGCCAGCTGGGGGGGAGGCGGATTACGAGAGACCCAGTACTTC
CDR3: CASWGGGGLRETQYF

V: TRBV14
size: -
D: -
J: TRBJ2-2
DNA: TGTGCCAGCAGCCAAGTGGGACTTGAGCTGTTTTTT
CDR3: CASSQVGLELFF

V: TRBV7-9
size: -
D: -
J: TRBJ2-1
DNA: TGTGCCAGCAGCTTAGGGACTGTTTACAATGAGCAGTTCTTC
CDR3: CASSLGTVYNEQFF

V: TRBV5-1
size: -
D: -
J: TRBJ2-7
DNA: TGCGCCAGCAGCAGGGACACCTCCTACGAGCAGTACTTC
CDR3: CASSRDTSYEQYF

V: TRBV7-9
size: -
D: TRBD2
J: TRBJ2-5
DNA: TGTGCCAGCAGCTTAGTAGCGGGAGTGGAGACCCAGTACTTC
CDR3: CASSLVAGVETQYF

V: TRBV15
size: -
D: TRBD2
J: TRBJ2-1
DNA: TGTGCCACCAGGCGGGTCCTAGCGGGAAACAATGAGCAGTTCTTC
CDR3: CATRRVLAGNNEQFF

V: TRBV19
size: -
D: -
J: TRBJ2-7
DNA: TGTGCCAGTAGTTACGGGGGAGGCGACGAGCAGTACTTC
CDR3: CASSYGGGDEQYF

V: TRBV9
size: -
D: TRBD1
J: TRBJ1-1
DNA: TGTGCCAGCAGCGAGACAGGGGGCACTGAAGCTTTCTTT
CDR3: CASSETGGTEAFF

V: TRBV27
size: -
D: -
J: TRBJ2-5
DNA: TGTGCCAGCGGGACACGACAAGAGACCCAGTACTTC
CDR3: CASGTRQETQYF

V: TRBV6-5
size: -
D: TRBD2
J: TRBJ2-6
DNA: TGTGCCAGCAGTTACTCGGGGAGGGCTGGGGCCAACGTCCTGACTTTC
CDR3: CASSYSGRAGANVLTF

V: TRBV2
size: once
D: -
J: TRBJ1-5
DNA: TGTGCCAGCAGTGAACAGGGCAATCAGCCCCAGCATTTT
CDR3: CASSEQGNQPQHF

V: TRBV7-2
size: -
D: TRBD1
J: TRBJ2-7
DNA: TGTGCCAGCAGCCCACCCGGACAGGAAACGCAGTACTTC
CDR3: CASSPPGQETQYF

V: TRBV7-3
size: -
D: -
J: TRBJ2-7
DNA: TGTGCCAGCAGCTTAACCCGGGACACTGTCTACGAGCAGTACTTC
CDR3: CASSLTRDTVYEQYF

V: TRBV5-1
size: few
D: -
J: TRBJ1-1
DNA: TGCGCCAGCAGGGGGAGGATGAACACTGAAGCTTTCTTT
CDR3: CASRGRMNTEAFF

V: TRBV19
size: -
D: -
J: TRBJ1-1
DNA: TGTGCCAGTAGTATCCGGACTTCCTCGAACACTGAAGCTTTCTTT
CDR3: CASSIRTSSNTEAFF

V: TRBV19
size: -
D: -
J: TRBJ1-3
DNA: TGTGCCAGTACCGAGACAGCCGGCCGAAACACCATATATTTT
CDR3: CASTETAGRNTIYF